These 27 T cell receptor beta chains came from one sample sequenced in a study of blood T cell repertoires in COVID-19. Sequenced by immunoSEQ multiplex PCR; TCRdb stores in-frame clones only, minus some. The sample includes some 120,000 clones, around 90% of them seen just once. Sequenced material: peripheral blood. Receptor source: a man aged 50 or older with COVID-19, enrolled during active disease.

The chain combines TRBV10-3 with TRBJ2-2, with TRBD2 matching over 9 bases. From germline, CDR1 is ENHRY and CDR2 SYGVKD. The CDR3 has 17 amino acids. Losses at the gene ends were 1 base for V and 2 bases for J; bases not matched to a gene: 5. The CDR3 is CAISELTSGINTGELFF. The DNA for the CDR3 is TGTGCCATCAGTGAGTTGACTAGCGGAATAAACACCGGGGAGCTGTTTTTT.

The rearrangement joins TRBV5-4 to TRBJ2-1, with 12 bases identical to TRBD2. CDR1 is SGHNT, CDR2 YYREEE, per germline (reference sequence). The CDR3 spans 15 residues. Unmatched junction bases numbered 4, after V lost 2 bases and J lost 7 bases. CDR3 amino acids: CASSLRTSGVNEQFF. The CDR3 DNA is TGTGCCAGCAGCTTACGGACTAGCGGGGTTAATGAGCAGTTCTTC.

This sequence joins TRBV5-1 and TRBJ2-1; 7 bases line up with TRBD1. This CDR3 is built from 15 residues. The V gene's germline CDR1 is SGHRS and CDR2 YFSETQ. V gave up 4 bases and J gave up 7 bases; unmatched junction bases: 11. The CDR3 reads CASSQGQKPRNEQFF. The DNA for the CDR3 is TGCGCCAGCAGCCAGGGACAGAAGCCTCGGAATGAGCAGTTCTTC.

The genes are TRBV5-1 and TRBJ2-5; D perhaps matches TRBD1 (6 bases). This CDR3 contains 13 residues. CDR1 is SGHRS, CDR2 YFSETQ, per germline. The V end lost 4 bases, the J end lost 5 bases, and 12 bases lay between the germline ends. The CDR3 reads CASSRRGLETQYF. The DNA of the CDR3 is TGCGCCAGCAGCCGCAGGGGTTTGGAGACCCAGTACTTC.

The DNA for the CDR3 is TGTGCCAGCAGCGTACTCGGGGTCTACGAGCAGTACTTC. This codes for CASSVLGVYEQYF. V gene TRBV9 combines with J gene TRBJ2-7, with D perhaps TRBD2 (5 bases). There are 13 residues in the CDR3. Trimming took off 1 base at V and 3 bases at J, with 8 bases between the two ends. Germline CDR1 and CDR2: SGDLS and YYNGEE. The variable domain in full, completed from reference TRBV9 and TRBJ2-7, reads DSGVTQTPKHLITATGQRVTLRCSPRSGDLSVYWYQQSLDQGLQFLIQYYNGEERAKGNILERFSAQQFPDLHSELNLSSLELGDSALYFCASSVLGVYEQYFGPGTRLTVT.

This chain connects TRBV5-1 to TRBJ1-2; D is ambiguous. Deletions cut 2 bases from V and 7 bases from J, with 15 bases between. There are 14 residues in the CDR3. From germline, CDR1 is SGHRS and CDR2 YFSETQ. The CDR3 is CASSFGGSASGYTF. The CDR3 nucleotides are TGCGCCAGCAGCTTCGGCGGGAGCGCCAGTGGCTACACCTTC.

The chain is built from TRBV6-5 and TRBJ2-3; D remains unclear. Germline V gene data show CDR1 as MNHEY and CDR2 as SVGAGI. With 0 bases removed from V and 2 bases from J, the gap between germline ends came to 9 bases. This CDR3 contains 15 residues. The CDR3 spells CASSYSGSYTDTQYF. CDR3 nucleotide sequence: TGTGCCAGCAGTTACTCGGGCAGCTACACAGATACGCAGTATTTT.

The chain is built from TRBV9 and TRBJ2-7; 8 bases align to TRBD1. Per germline, CDR1 SGDLS and CDR2 YYNGEE. The CDR3 sequence is 16 residues long. The V segment lost 4 bases and the J segment 6 bases; nucleotides outside the gene matches: 15. The CDR3 reads CASSRMRDRLFGEQYV. In DNA, the CDR3 is TGTGCCAGCAGCCGGATGAGGGACAGGCTGTTTGGCGAGCAGTACGTC.

The rearrangement links TRBV7-2 to TRBJ2-1; 8 bases align to TRBD1. The CDR3 loop spans 14 amino acids. After removal of 4 bases from V and 10 bases from J, the junction contained 9 bases not matched to a gene. Germline CDR1 reads SGHTA; CDR2 reads FQGNSA. The CDR3 reads CASSSGQGLREQFF. The CDR3 bases are TGTGCCAGCAGCTCCGGACAGGGCTTAAGGGAGCAGTTCTTC. Supplemented by reference TRBV7-2 and TRBJ2-1, the full variable domain reads GAGVSQSPSNKVTEKGKDVELRCDPISGHTALYWYRQSLGQGLEFLIYFQGNSAPDKSGLPSDRFSAERTGGSVSTLTIQRTQQEDSAVYLCASSSGQGLREQFFGPGTRLTVL.

The genes are TRBV6-1 and TRBJ2-5; 8 nucleotides line up with TRBD2. Losses at the gene ends were 0 bases for V and 9 bases for J; bases not matched to a gene: 6. The CDR3 is 14 residues long. Looked up from germline, CDR1 is MNHNS and CDR2 is SASEGT. This chain's CDR3 is CASSEAAGAAPQYF. The CDR3 coding sequence is TGTGCCAGCAGTGAAGCAGCGGGAGCAGCGCCCCAGTACTTC.

This sequence joins TRBV6-5 and TRBJ2-1; 7 bases line up with TRBD2. Germline V CDR1 and CDR2: MNHEY, SVGAGI. The V gene end was trimmed by 0 bases and the J gene end by 8 bases; junction bases not matched to a gene: 7. The CDR3 runs to 15 residues. The CDR3 coding sequence is TGTGCCAGCAGTTACTCGGCGGGAGAGTCCTATGAGCAGTTCTTC. This codes for CASSYSAGESYEQFF.

This rearrangement joins TRBV19 to TRBJ2-1, with 8 bases that match TRBD2. V shed 6 bases and J 1 base; nucleotides not matched to a gene: 14. The length of the CDR3 is 18 residues. Germline V lookup: CDR1 LNHDA, CDR2 SQIVND (reference sequence). The CDR3 sequence: CASSLRGTRDGSYNEQFF. DNA for the CDR3: TGTGCCAGTAGCCTCCGGGGGACTAGAGATGGTTCCTACAATGAGCAGTTCTTC.

The chain is built from TRBV10-3 and TRBJ2-4; maybe TRBD2 (6 bases). Trimming took off 6 bases at V and 2 bases at J, with 11 bases between the two ends. This CDR3 comprises 14 residues. The germline V gene has CDR1 ENHRY and CDR2 SYGVKD. This CDR3 is CAISLGGPKNIQYF. CDR3 DNA sequence: TGTGCCATCAGCCTCGGAGGGCCCAAAAACATTCAGTACTTC.

V is TRBV6-2 or TRBV6-3 and J is TRBJ2-7; 9 bases match TRBD2. V was clipped by 5 bases and J by 2 bases; unmatched bases: 7. CDR3 length: 15 residues. Per germline, CDR1 MNHEY and CDR2 SVGEGT. CDR3 amino acids: CASSRPTSGTYEQYF. CDR3 sequence (DNA): TGTGCCAGCAGTCGACCGACTAGCGGAACCTACGAGCAGTACTTC.

The chain employs TRBV23-1 and TRBJ2-7; D gene uncertain. TRBV23-1 carries the ORF label, with uncertain function. Trimming shortened V by 7 bases and J by 4 bases, and 20 bases separated the two germline ends. The CDR3 is 15 residues long. Written as DNA, the CDR3 is TGCGCCAGCATTTCACTCCTCAAGTTAATATACGAGCAGTACGTC. Translation: CASISLLKLIYEQYV.

The chain carries TRBV5-1 and TRBJ2-3, with 15 bases that match TRBD2. V gave up 3 bases and J gave up 0 bases; unmatched junction bases: 8. Germline CDR1 and CDR2: SGHRS and YFSETQ. The length of the CDR3 is 19 residues. The CDR3 sequence: CASSSPGLAGGSSTDTQYF. The CDR3 region has the DNA TGCGCCAGCAGCTCGCCGGGACTAGCGGGGGGATCTAGCACAGATACGCAGTATTTT.

The V call is TRBV5-1, the J call TRBJ1-2, with 7 bases identical to TRBD1. Germline V gene data show CDR1 as SGHRS and CDR2 as YFSETQ. Trimming took 0 bases from V and 1 from J; bases not matched to a gene: 6. CDR3 size: 16 residues. CDR3 nucleotides: TGCGCCAGCAGCTTGGTCCCGACAGGGATTAACTATGGCTACACCTTC. Encoded protein: CASSLVPTGINYGYTF.

This chain links TRBV24-1 with TRBJ2-7; 10 bases line up with TRBD1. CDR1 and CDR2 from the germline V gene are KGHDR and SFDVKD. The CDR3 length is 12 residues. The J segment lost 5 bases and the V segment lost 8 bases, leaving 2 bases of the junction unmatched. CDR3 residues: CATMGQGNEQYF. The CDR3 region has the DNA TGTGCCACCATGGGACAGGGGAACGAGCAGTACTTC.

The rearrangement joins TRBV12-3 or TRBV12-4 to TRBJ2-1; the D is unclear. This CDR3 spans 13 amino acids. V was cut by 7 bases and J by 5 bases, with 12 bases left in between. The DNA of the CDR3 is TGTGCCAGCACGAGACTCGGAAACAATGAGCAGTTCTTC. This gives the protein CASTRLGNNEQFF.

The V and J genes are TRBV25-1 and TRBJ2-3; D possibly corresponds to TRBD2 (5 bases). Per the germline V gene, CDR1 is MGHDK and CDR2 is SYGVNS. This CDR3 is built from 13 residues. V lost 4 bases to trimming and J lost 5 bases, with 10 bases between them. The CDR3 sequence is CASSADYVDTQYF. DNA of the CDR3: TGTGCCAGCAGTGCCGACTACGTAGATACGCAGTATTTT.

This chain links TRBV6-2 or TRBV6-3 with TRBJ1-5, with D perhaps matching TRBD1 (5 bases). Trimming took off 2 bases at V and 1 base at J, with 15 bases between the two ends. In germline, CDR1 is MNHEY, CDR2 SVGEGT. The CDR3 contains 17 residues. CDR3 sequence: CASSYDSPQLSNQPQHF. The CDR3 DNA reads TGTGCCAGCAGTTACGACAGTCCTCAACTAAGCAATCAGCCCCAGCATTTT.

The J gene is TRBJ1-1, the V gene TRBV5-1; 10 bases map to TRBD1. Germline loops: CDR1 SGHRS, CDR2 YFSETQ. CDR3 length equals 15 residues. Trimming cost V 3 bases and J 5 bases; bases outside gene matches: 7. CDR3 residues: CASSSGTGAPTEAFF. The DNA of the CDR3 is TGCGCCAGCAGCTCCGGGACAGGGGCCCCAACTGAAGCTTTCTTT.

This clone has more than one count but fewer than ten. V gene TRBV6-6 combines with J gene TRBJ2-5, with a tentative D call TRBD2 (6 bases). Germline-derived CDR1 and CDR2 are MNHNY and SVGAGI (reference sequence). The CDR3 is made up of 14 amino acids. The ends were cut back, 11 bases at V and 6 bases at J, with 22 bases in the middle. Written as DNA, the CDR3 is TGTGCCTGCGACCAGGGAGGCAGTATGAAGACCCAGTACTTC. The encoded protein is CACDQGGSMKTQYF.

CDR3 nucleotides: TGTGCCAGCAGTGACGCGGATCATAGCAATCAGCCCCAGCATTTT. Translating it yields CASSDADHSNQPQHF. This chain links TRBV6-1 with TRBJ1-5; D uncertain. Germline CDR1 reads MNHNS; CDR2 reads SASEGT. There are 15 residues in the CDR3. Trimming pared 3 bases from V and 0 bases from J, leaving 9 bases between.

The rearrangement links TRBV14 to TRBJ2-7, with 8 bases lining up with TRBD1. Germline trimming cut 4 bases from V and 2 bases from J; bases unmatched to any gene: 4. This CDR3 contains 14 residues. Germline assignment: CDR1 SGHDN and CDR2 FVKESK. The CDR3 protein is CASSPGTGPYEQYF. In DNA, the CDR3 is TGTGCCAGCAGCCCGGGGACAGGCCCCTACGAGCAGTACTTC.

The V call is TRBV30, the J call TRBJ1-2; TRBD1 matches 7 bases. Germline V gene data show CDR1 as GTSNPN and CDR2 as SVGIG (reference sequence). Trimming at V came to 7 bases and at J to 0 bases, leaving 5 bases not matched to a gene. The CDR3 runs 13 residues. CDR3 amino acids: CALRQGTNYGYTF. For the CDR3, the DNA is TGTGCCTTACGACAGGGAACTAACTATGGCTACACCTTC.

This clone was seen a few times. The chain combines TRBV5-4 with TRBJ2-1, with a tentative D call TRBD1 (7 bases). Per the germline V gene, CDR1 is SGHNT and CDR2 is YYREEE (reference sequence). Trimming left V 4 bases short and J 9 bases short, with 11 bases between. This CDR3 is 12 amino acids long. CDR3 sequence reads: CASSPQGGEQFF. CDR3 nucleotide sequence: TGTGCCAGCAGCCCGCAGGGGGGTGAGCAGTTCTTC.